This T cell receptor beta chain originates from a study of early T cells in non-severe SARS-CoV-2 infection (dated by TCRdb to the early 2020s). The study in broad terms: Because TCR sequencing relied on bulk RNA taken from unsorted whole blood, pairing of alpha and beta chains was not possible.

From the cysteine through the phenylalanine, the CDR3 covers 15 amino acids. Only the CDR3 region is kept as DNA, spanning 45 bases read in frame from base 1. V is reduced by 0 bases and J by 0 bases, leaving a spacing of 9 bases between them. CDR1 and CDR2, looked up from the germline V gene (reference sequence), are LNHNV and YYDKDF. This clonotype was seen more than once but under ten times. Its antigen is unknown. Qualities for individual bases were not recorded, and no much larger clone is one base off. The library was prepared using 5' RACE. Sequencing relied on a NextSeq 500. Unique molecular identifiers were attached to individual cDNA molecules in the TCR library protocol so that sequencing error and PCR bias could be corrected. Sequencing covered both TCR alpha and beta chains, and within each sample the abundances of alpha and beta sequences were tightly co-correlated. The study's own analysis went as follows. Decombinator V4 was used to annotate TCR sequences for V gene, J gene and CDR3. TCRs were defined as expanded if a significant change between any two time points was detected under a Poisson model with p below 0.0001. Abundances of TCRs were expressed as counts per million after normalisation to the total number of TCRs sequenced in each sample. TRAV1-2 paired with TRAJ12, TRAJ20 or TRAJ33 defined MAIT TCRs, while TRAV10 paired with TRAJ18 defined iNKT TCRs. A search of VDJdb, accessed on 1 November 2021, was run for TCRs annotated to CMV, EBV and SARS-CoV-2, with TCRs annotated for multiple antigens excluded. The raw public reads went through TCRdb reprocessing: fastp at Q25, MiXCR clone calling, in-frame beta chains kept. For every CDR3 protein sequence, its rows merge into one entry that carries the most common genes and DNA. These V and J calls derive from TCRdb rather than the authors' analysis. This sample comprises about 31,000 distinct CDR3 sequences, around 6.9% of them detected only once. The top ten clonotypes cover approximately 13% of the sample.

What the research found in general, with its limitations: VDJdb matching was skewed toward anti-spike CD8 responses and likely underestimated virus-specific expansions by missing private and CD4 specificities.

The study was a case-control design nested within a healthcare worker cohort in London, UK, with weekly nasopharyngeal swab PCR tests and blood sampling. Healthcare workers were recruited between 23 and 31 March 2020, during the week of the UK lockdown, and were followed weekly for up to roughly 15 weeks. Sequencing was performed on whole blood, taken at baseline. This clonotype was obtained from an adult who was a healthcare worker with PCR-confirmed SARS-CoV-2 infection or an uninfected control (not recorded which). The chain was built from TRBV15 and TRBJ2-7; TRBD1 is a weak D gene call, 6 bases matching. The CDR3 amino acid sequence is: CATSRDRGGSYEQYF. The sequence in DNA is TGTGCCACCAGCAGAGACAGGGGCGGCTCCTACGAGCAGTACTTC.